The entry below describes one T cell receptor (beta chain). Its matching antigen is unknown. The sample originates from a study of cytomegalovirus exposure and HLA in healthy donors. The study's findings and limits: Using the classifier, cytomegalovirus status was reportedly diagnosed with high specificity and sensitivity. As a later analysis showed, several of the most significant clusters appeared to be linked to common viral pathogens. Earlier results showed most TCR beta V segments being productive about 87% or about 30% of the time. Highly shared variants forming one cluster were likely a sequencing artifact.

Both 60 Vbeta primers and 13 Jbeta primers went into the PCR. TCRdb keeps only in-frame clones here, not all; method: immunoSEQ multiplex PCR. The clone table shows approximately 77,000 clones, with the ten largest holding about 5%. V lost 6 bases to trimming and J lost 4 bases, with 13 bases between them. This CDR3 is built from 14 residues. Germline CDR1 reads KGHSH; CDR2 reads LQKENI. The TCR originated in a man aged 25-45 years in good health and CMV-seronegative. Material: PBMCs. This chain links TRBV18 with TRBJ1-3; D might be TRBD1 (6 bases). CDR3 nucleotides: TGTGCCAGCTCTCTCAGGGGAAGCGGAAACACCATATATTTT. It encodes CASSLRGSGNTIYF.